The 11 T cell receptor beta chains below were found in one sample sequenced in a study of post-analysis software for immune sequencing data. Study-level findings and limits: Included in a set of several TRBV segments more frequent in patients than controls were TRBV5-6, TRBV5-1 and TRBV20-1.

TCR beta libraries were prepared from cDNA with unique molecular identifiers. From the PCR reads, TCRdb called clonotypes with MiXCR, one entry per CDR3 protein. The data contain fewer than 850,000 distinct CDR3 sequences, 25% to 30% of them seen just once; the ten biggest clones take up more than 0.55%. The antigens these receptors bind are not known. Sequenced sample: blood. The receptor source for this set is a girl between 5 and 17 years old with multiple sclerosis.

This clonotype was picked up many times. The chain is built from TRBV29-1 and TRBJ2-7, with D possibly being TRBD2 (6 bases). Per the germline V gene, CDR1 is SQVTM and CDR2 is ANQGSEA. This CDR3 has 12 residues. Trimming cost V 6 bases and J 0 bases, with 9 bases left between them. In DNA form, the CDR3 reads TGCAGCGTGGCGGGGAGCTCCTACGAGCAGTACTTC. As protein: CSVAGSSYEQYF.

The chain is built from TRBV7-2 and TRBJ2-7; possible D gene TRBD1, 6 bases. Trimming took off 3 bases at V and 5 bases at J, with 17 bases between the two ends. The CDR3 is made up of 15 amino acids. The V gene's germline CDR1 is SGHTA and CDR2 FQGNSA. CDR3 amino acids: CASSFLGQSGHEQYF. CDR3 nucleotides: TGTGCCAGCAGCTTCCTTGGACAGAGCGGCCACGAGCAGTACTTC. Full variable domain (rest looked up from reference TRBV7-2 and TRBJ2-7): GAGVSQSPSNKVTEKGKDVELRCDPISGHTALYWYRQSLGQGLEFLIYFQGNSAPDKSGLPSDRFSAERTGGSVSTLTIQRTQQEDSAVYLCASSFLGQSGHEQYFGPGTRLTVT.

The gene calls are TRBV3-1 and TRBJ2-7, with D maybe TRBD2 (5 bases). With 1 base removed from V and 5 bases from J, the gap between germline ends came to 24 bases. Germline CDR1 LGHDT, CDR2 YNNKEL (reference sequence). This CDR3 spans 18 amino acids. The CDR3 sequence is CASSQVLSVLPGIHEQYF. CDR3 DNA: TGTGCCAGCAGCCAAGTTCTTTCTGTCTTACCGGGAATCCACGAGCAGTACTTC.

The chain links TRBV6-6 to TRBJ1-1; D is unclear. Trimming removed 8 bases from V and 5 bases from J, with 12 bases in between. The CDR3 is made up of 12 amino acids. CDR1 is MNHNY, CDR2 SVGAGI, per germline (reference sequence). CDR3 nucleotide sequence: TGTGCCAGCGCGAGAATTTTTACTGAAGCTTTCTTT. Its protein is CASARIFTEAFF.

The chain employs TRBV20-1 and TRBJ2-4, with unresolved D. The CDR3 extends over 15 amino acids. In germline, CDR1 is DFQATT, CDR2 SNEGSKA (reference sequence). V dropped 5 bases and J dropped 0 bases, with 14 bases sitting between them. The CDR3 nucleotides are TGCAGTGCTGAACAGAGTAATTTAGCCAAAAACATTCAGTACTTC. Amino acid sequence: CSAEQSNLAKNIQYF.

The sample holds many counts of this clonotype. This chain links TRBV29-1 with TRBJ2-5, with 7 bases aligning to TRBD1. Trimming at V came to 8 bases and at J to 1 base, leaving 4 bases not matched to a gene. CDR1 is SQVTM, CDR2 ANQGSEA, per germline. The CDR3 runs to 12 residues. This chain's CDR3 is CSTRTGQETQYF. CDR3 bases: TGCAGCACCCGGACAGGCCAAGAGACCCAGTACTTC.

This chain connects TRBV20-1 to TRBJ2-2; 7 bases align to TRBD2. Germline-derived CDR1 and CDR2 are DFQATT and SNEGSKA (reference sequence). CDR3 size: 20 residues. J lost 0 bases, V lost 1 base, and 17 bases had no gene match. This chain's CDR3 is CSARVITGLAEITNTGELFF. The CDR3 DNA sequence: TGCAGTGCTAGAGTTATTACGGGGCTAGCGGAGATCACGAACACCGGGGAGCTGTTTTTT.

This clonotype was detected only a few times. The chain carries TRBV18 and TRBJ2-1; the D is unclear. Per germline, CDR1 KGHSH and CDR2 LQKENI. V dropped 4 bases and J dropped 12 bases, with 10 bases sitting between them. This CDR3 is 11 amino acids long. The chain's CDR3 is CASSQGKLQFF. DNA of the CDR3: TGTGCCAGCTCACAGGGCAAGTTGCAGTTCTTC.

V gene TRBV19 combines with J gene TRBJ1-4; 7 positions agree with TRBD1. Germline CDR1 is LNHDA and CDR2 is SQIVND (reference sequence). This CDR3 is 15 amino acids long. V lost 3 bases to trimming and J lost 8 bases; unmatched junction nucleotides: 9. The CDR3 region is CASSIGRTGPEKLFF. Written as DNA, the CDR3 is TGTGCCAGTAGTATTGGACGGACAGGCCCGGAAAAACTGTTTTTT.

The gene calls are TRBV29-1 and TRBJ1-2; 7 bases align to TRBD1. V shed 6 bases and J 8 bases; nucleotides not matched to a gene: 12. The CDR3 consists of 13 residues. Germline V gene data show CDR1 as SQVTM and CDR2 as ANQGSEA. For the CDR3, the DNA is TGCAGCGTGGGGGGGACAGTTGGGAGCGGCTACACCTTC. Amino acids: CSVGGTVGSGYTF. Supplemented by reference TRBV29-1 and TRBJ1-2, the full variable domain reads SAVISQKPSRDICQRGTSLTIQCQVDSQVTMMFWYRQQPGQSLTLIATANQGSEATYESGFVIDKFPISRPNLTFSTLTVSNMSPEDSSIYLCSVGGTVGSGYTFGSGTRLTVV.

This clonotype was found a few times. The CDR3 DNA is TGTGCCAGCAGCCAGGGACTAGCGGGAGTGGGTACCCAGTACTTC. Amino acids: CASSQGLAGVGTQYF. The V call is TRBV7-2, the J call TRBJ2-5; 14 bases are a match to TRBD2. The J segment lost 8 bases and the V segment lost 5 bases, leaving 7 bases of the junction unmatched. Germline-derived CDR1 and CDR2 are SGHTA and FQGNSA. The CDR3 contains 15 residues.